One sample yielded the 4 T cell receptor beta chains listed below, sequenced in a study of post-analysis software for immune sequencing data. TCR beta libraries were prepared from cDNA with unique molecular identifiers. TCRdb re-called the PCR reads with MiXCR, one entry per CDR3 protein. Here the sample spans 600,000 to 750,000 distinct CDR3 sequences, 59% being singletons. Study-wide points: Patients used a handful of TRBV segments, including TRBV5-6, TRBV5-1 and TRBV20-1, more often than controls.

Their cognate antigens are unknown. Sequenced sample: blood. Receptors were obtained from a girl aged 2 to 10 with multiple sclerosis.

The chain is built from TRBV6-5 and TRBJ2-5; possibly TRBD1 or TRBD2 for D (5 bases each). CDR1 is MNHEY and CDR2 is SVGAGI in the germline V gene. This CDR3 spans 15 amino acids. Trimming removed 4 bases from V and 5 bases from J, with 17 bases in between. The DNA of the CDR3 is TGTGCCAGCAGTTCCTCCCGGGACCGAAGGGAGACCCAGTACTTC. Its protein is CASSSSRDRRETQYF.

V gene TRBV12-3 or TRBV12-4 combines with J gene TRBJ2-3, with D possibly matching TRBD1 (5 bases). Trimming stripped 7 bases from V and 1 base from J, with 12 bases between. The CDR3 consists of 14 residues. DNA of the CDR3: TGTGCCAGCACCCTCACCAGGGGCACAGATACGCAGTATTTT. This sequence encodes CASTLTRGTDTQYF.

This clonotype was seen more than once but under ten times. The chain has TRBV27 and TRBJ1-1; D may be TRBD1 (6 bases). This CDR3 contains 14 residues. Germline V CDR1 and CDR2: MNHEY, SMNVEV (reference sequence). The V and J ends lost 5 bases and 5 bases respectively, with 15 bases between them. The CDR3 bases are TGTGCCAGCAGTCGACGCACAGGGAGGACTGAAGCTTTCTTT. Amino acid sequence: CASSRRTGRTEAFF.

The V and J genes are TRBV5-1 and TRBJ2-5; D may be TRBD1 (5 bases). The CDR3 has 15 amino acids. From germline, CDR1 is SGHRS and CDR2 YFSETQ. The ends were cut back, 4 bases at V and 1 base at J, with 14 bases in the middle. CDR3 DNA sequence: TGCGCCAGCAGCCTACAGACAGACTTCCAAGAGACCCAGTACTTC. Encoded protein: CASSLQTDFQETQYF.